This T cell receptor beta chain is from a study of prognosis after radiotherapy for stage I lung cancer. Study in general: Of the enrolled patients, 13 to 15 had newly diagnosed primary stage I lung tumors, while four or five had oligometastatic NSCLC following surgical resection of the primary tumor. There were several patients who developed distant metastases (median approximately seven months) after radiotherapy, while around 16 showed no significant progression.

This clonotype showed up many times. This CDR3 contains 14 residues. Trimming left V 5 bases short and J 1 base short, with 11 bases between. Starting from genomic DNA, TCR beta CDR3 was amplified through two-round multiplex PCR. Round one of PCR was performed, and it used primers specific to each TRBV and TRBJ gene. Universal primers were used in the second round of PCR. One entry per CDR3 protein, called by TCRdb with MiXCR from the multiplex PCR reads. Here the sample spans over 13,000 distinct CDR3 sequences, about 27% being singletons. This specimen consisted of PBMCs, obtained before or after stereotactic body radiation therapy (not recorded which). The TCR was taken from a donor at least 50 years old with non-small cell lung cancer. V and J are TRBV12-3 or TRBV12-4 and TRBJ1-1, with a weak D call TRBD1 (5 bases). The DNA for the CDR3 is TGTGCCAGCAGTCTATCCGGGACGAACACTGAAGCTTTCTTT. Its translation is CASSLSGTNTEAFF.